Shown below are 7 T cell receptor beta chains from a single sample sequenced in a study of blood T cell repertoires in COVID-19. TCRdb's table, derived via immunoSEQ multiplex PCR, lists solely in-frame clones and lacks some. Among around 97,000 clones listed, roughly 88% were seen once. The specimen sequenced was peripheral blood. All receptors derive from a human donor in a cohort sampled during active COVID-19.

CDR3 amino acids: CASSVAGQVTYEQYF. CDR3 coding DNA: TGTGCCAGCAGCGTAGCGGGACAGGTGACCTACGAGCAGTACTTC. The V gene is TRBV9, the J gene TRBJ2-7; TRBD1 aligns across 8 bases. Trimming removed 0 bases from V and 2 bases from J; junction bases left unmatched: 4. The CDR3 runs to 15 residues. Germline V CDR1 and CDR2: SGDLS, YYNGEE.

This clone has just a few counts. The genes are TRBV5-1 and TRBJ1-1; 7 bases are a match to TRBD1. The CDR3 sequence is 16 residues long. Trimming cost V 0 bases and J 7 bases; bases outside gene matches: 12. The germline V gene has CDR1 SGHRS and CDR2 YFSETQ. The CDR3 DNA reads as TGCGCCAGCAGCTTGGCTCGGAACAGGGGAATAAGTGAAGCTTTCTTT. It codes for CASSLARNRGISEAFF.

V and J are TRBV7-8 and TRBJ1-2; weak D call: TRBD1 (6 bases). Germline CDR1 and CDR2: SGHVS and FQNEAQ. The CDR3 contains 14 residues. V was pared by 4 bases and J by 3 bases, with 12 bases between. This CDR3 is CASSSLDSYYGYTF. The CDR3 bases are TGTGCCAGCAGCTCTTTGGACAGCTACTATGGCTACACCTTC.

The V call is TRBV9, the J call TRBJ2-2; a possible D gene is TRBD1 (6 bases). Germline V gene data show CDR1 as SGDLS and CDR2 as YYNGEE. The CDR3 loop spans 17 amino acids. The ends were cut back, 2 bases at V and 2 bases at J, with 16 bases in the middle. The CDR3 is CASSVKAGTPNTGELFF. The DNA of the CDR3 is TGTGCCAGCAGCGTCAAAGCCGGGACACCTAACACCGGGGAGCTGTTTTTT.

This clone was picked up one time. The chain joins TRBV6-5 to TRBJ2-7, with TRBD1 matching over 7 bases. CDR3 size: 15 residues. Germline V CDR1 and CDR2: MNHEY, SVGAGI. Losses at the gene ends were 5 bases for V and 1 base for J; bases not matched to a gene: 8. The CDR3 nucleotides read TGTGCCAGCAGTCGACCTCCGGGACAGTCCTACGAGCAGTACTTC. The encoded protein is CASSRPPGQSYEQYF.

The chain recombines TRBV7-8 with TRBJ2-7, with 8 bases matching TRBD2. The CDR3 runs to 16 residues. In germline, CDR1 is SGHVS, CDR2 FQNEAQ. With V trimmed by 5 bases and J by 2 bases, 11 bases remained unmatched. CDR3 sequence reads: CASSPPTTSGAYEQYF. DNA for the CDR3: TGTGCCAGCAGCCCGCCCACCACTAGCGGTGCCTACGAGCAGTACTTC. Based on the CDR3 plus reference TRBV7-8 and TRBJ2-7, the full variable domain is GAGVSQSPRYKVAKRGQDVALRCDPISGHVSLFWYQQALGQGPEFLTYFQNEAQLDKSGLPSDRFFAERPEGSVSTLKIQRTQQEDSAVYLCASSPPTTSGAYEQYFGPGTRLTVT.

This chain joins TRBV6-6 and TRBJ2-7, with a weak D call TRBD2 (5 bases). Trimming removed 3 bases from V and 6 bases from J, with 15 bases in between. Germline loops: CDR1 MNHNY, CDR2 SVGAGI (reference sequence). The CDR3 is made up of 14 amino acids. In DNA form, the CDR3 reads TGTGCCAGCAGTTATTCTAGCAGTCTCAGCGAGCAGTACTTC. It specifies CASSYSSSLSEQYF.